This T cell receptor (beta chain) was recovered during a study of CD8+CD57+ T cells in acquired aplastic anemia. Points on this clonotype: Its specificity is unknown.

The study's findings and limits: Both patients and controls carried the same twenty-nine CD8+ CDR3 sequences.

All sequencing subjects had displayed CD8+CD57+ cell expansion on flow cytometry. Patients had not yet gotten any therapy when their blood was taken for sampling. Genomic DNA templated the TCR beta VDJ and CDR3 profiling. TCRdb reprocessed the reads via MiXCR and lists one record per CDR3 protein. The sample comprises more than 45,000 distinct CDR3 sequences, 57% of which are singletons, and 15% to 20% rests with the top ten. V was pared by 3 bases and J by 4 bases, with 4 bases of the junction left unmatched. The germline V gene has CDR1 SGHDT and CDR2 YYEEEE. The CDR3 consists of 13 residues. This sequence originates from a human donor with aplastic anemia. The chain is built from TRBV5-6 and TRBJ2-7; 7 bases are shared with TRBD1. Sample: sorted CD4+, CD8+, or CD8+CD57+ T cells (not recorded which) from PBMCs. CDR3 nucleotide sequence: TGTGCCAGCAGCTCGACAGGGATTTACGAGCAGTACTTC. This gives the protein CASSSTGIYEQYF.